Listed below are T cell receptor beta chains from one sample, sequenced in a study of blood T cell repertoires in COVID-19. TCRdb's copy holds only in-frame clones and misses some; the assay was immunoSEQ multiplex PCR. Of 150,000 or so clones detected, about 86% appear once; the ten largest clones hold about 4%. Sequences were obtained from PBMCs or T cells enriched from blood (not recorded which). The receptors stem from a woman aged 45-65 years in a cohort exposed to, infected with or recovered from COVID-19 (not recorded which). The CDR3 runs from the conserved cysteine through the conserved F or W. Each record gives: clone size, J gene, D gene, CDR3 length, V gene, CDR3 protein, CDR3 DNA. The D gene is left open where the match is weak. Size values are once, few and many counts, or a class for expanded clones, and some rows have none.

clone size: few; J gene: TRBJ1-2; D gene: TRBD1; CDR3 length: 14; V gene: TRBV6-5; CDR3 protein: CASIGQGTNYGYTF; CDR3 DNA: TGTGCCAGCATAGGACAGGGAACTAACTATGGCTACACCTTC
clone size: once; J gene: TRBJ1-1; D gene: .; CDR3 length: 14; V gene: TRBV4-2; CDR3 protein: CASSQLSTGREAFF; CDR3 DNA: TGTGCCAGCAGCCAATTGAGTACAGGCCGTGAAGCTTTCTTT
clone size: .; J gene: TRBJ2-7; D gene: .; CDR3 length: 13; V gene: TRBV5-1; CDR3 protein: CASSLERVYEQYF; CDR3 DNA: TGCGCCAGCAGCTTGGAGCGGGTTTACGAGCAGTACTTC
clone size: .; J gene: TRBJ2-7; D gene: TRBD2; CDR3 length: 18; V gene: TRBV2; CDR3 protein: CASSGTERLAGETYEQYF; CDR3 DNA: TGTGCCAGCAGTGGGACAGAGAGACTAGCGGGGGAGACCTACGAGCAGTACTTC
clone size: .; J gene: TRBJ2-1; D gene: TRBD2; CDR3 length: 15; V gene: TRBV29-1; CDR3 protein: CSVEGLAGVHNEQFF; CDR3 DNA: TGCAGCGTTGAAGGGCTAGCGGGAGTCCACAATGAGCAGTTCTTC
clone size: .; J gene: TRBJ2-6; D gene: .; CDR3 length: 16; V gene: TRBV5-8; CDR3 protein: CASSLRSNSGANVLTF; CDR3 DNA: TGTGCCAGCAGCTTGCGAAGCAACTCTGGGGCCAACGTCCTGACTTTC
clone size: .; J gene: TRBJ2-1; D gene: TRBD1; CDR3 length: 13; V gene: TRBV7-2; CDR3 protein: CASSRGRGNEQFF; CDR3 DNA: TGTGCCAGCAGCAGGGGGCGCGGAAATGAGCAGTTCTTC
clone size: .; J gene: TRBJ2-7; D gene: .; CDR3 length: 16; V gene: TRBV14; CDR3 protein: CASSQERLAAFYEQYF; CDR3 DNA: TGTGCCAGCAGCCAAGAACGATTAGCGGCGTTCTACGAGCAGTACTTC
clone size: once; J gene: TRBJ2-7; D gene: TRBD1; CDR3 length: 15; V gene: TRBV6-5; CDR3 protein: CASSYSGDRPYEQYF; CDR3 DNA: TGTGCCAGCAGTTACTCGGGGGACAGGCCCTACGAGCAGTACTTC
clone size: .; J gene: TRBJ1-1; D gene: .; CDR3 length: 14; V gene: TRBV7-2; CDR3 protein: CASSLESGHTEAFF; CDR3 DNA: TGTGCCAGCAGCTTAGAGTCAGGGCACACTGAAGCTTTCTTT
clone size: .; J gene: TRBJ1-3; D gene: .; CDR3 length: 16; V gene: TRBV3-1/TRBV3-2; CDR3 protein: CASTTLGGTSGNTIYF; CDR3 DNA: TGTGCCAGCACCACCCTCGGGGGTACCTCTGGAAACACCATATATTTT
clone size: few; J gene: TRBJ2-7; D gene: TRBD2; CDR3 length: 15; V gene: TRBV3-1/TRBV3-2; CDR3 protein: CASSLGSGGPYEQYF; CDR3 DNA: TGTGCCAGCAGCCTTGGTAGCGGGGGCCCATACGAGCAGTACTTC
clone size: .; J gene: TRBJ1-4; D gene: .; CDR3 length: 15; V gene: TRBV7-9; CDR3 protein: CASSLGSPVGEKLFF; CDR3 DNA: TGTGCCAGCAGCTTAGGCAGCCCCGTGGGCGAAAAACTGTTTTTT
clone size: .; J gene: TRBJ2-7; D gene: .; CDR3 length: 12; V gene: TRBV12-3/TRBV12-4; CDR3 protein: CASSVYSGEQYF; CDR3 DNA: TGTGCCAGCAGTGTCTACAGCGGCGAGCAGTACTTC
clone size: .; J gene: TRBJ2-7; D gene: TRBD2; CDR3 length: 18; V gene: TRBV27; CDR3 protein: CASSLNGRAFTGLGKQYF; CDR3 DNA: TGTGCCAGCAGTTTAAACGGGAGGGCCTTTACAGGCCTGGGGAAGCAGTACTTC
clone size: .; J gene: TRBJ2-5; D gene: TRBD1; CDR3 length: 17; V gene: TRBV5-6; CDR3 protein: CASSLWTGGNIQETQYF; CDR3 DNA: TGTGCCAGCAGCCTGTGGACAGGGGGCAATATCCAAGAGACCCAGTACTTC
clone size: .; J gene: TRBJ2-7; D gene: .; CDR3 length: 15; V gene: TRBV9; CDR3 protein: CASSPKEGSFYEQYF; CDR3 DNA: TGTGCCAGCAGCCCCAAGGAGGGAAGCTTCTACGAGCAGTACTTC
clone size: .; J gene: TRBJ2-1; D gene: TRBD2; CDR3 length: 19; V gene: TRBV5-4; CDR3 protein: CASSSGMRGARNSYNEQFF; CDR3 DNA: TGTGCCAGCAGCTCTGGGATGCGGGGGGCCAGGAACTCCTACAATGAGCAGTTCTTC
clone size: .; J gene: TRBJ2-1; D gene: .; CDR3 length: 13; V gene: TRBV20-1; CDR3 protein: CSASGLAYNEQFF; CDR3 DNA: TGCAGTGCTAGTGGGCTAGCCTACAATGAGCAGTTCTTC
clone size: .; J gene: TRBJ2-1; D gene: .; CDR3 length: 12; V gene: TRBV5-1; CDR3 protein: CASKDSGDEQFF; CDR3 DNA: TGCGCCAGCAAGGACAGTGGCGATGAGCAGTTCTTC
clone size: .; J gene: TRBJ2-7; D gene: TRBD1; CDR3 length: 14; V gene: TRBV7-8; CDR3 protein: CASSRGQGTYEQYF; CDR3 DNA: TGTGCCAGCAGCCGCGGACAGGGTACCTACGAGCAGTACTTC
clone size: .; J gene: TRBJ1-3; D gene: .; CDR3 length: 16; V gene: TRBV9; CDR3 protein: CASSVDLSGSGNTIYF; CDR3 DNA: TGTGCCAGCAGCGTAGATCTGAGCGGCTCTGGAAACACCATATATTTT
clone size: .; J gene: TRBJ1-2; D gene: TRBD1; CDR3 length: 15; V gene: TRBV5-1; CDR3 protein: CASSLRTGEGGGYTF; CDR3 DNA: TGCGCCAGCAGCCTTCGGACAGGGGAGGGTGGTGGCTACACCTTC
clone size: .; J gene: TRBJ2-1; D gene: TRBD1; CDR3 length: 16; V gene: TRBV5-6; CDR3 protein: CASSTGQGSPYNEQFF; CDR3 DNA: TGTGCCAGCAGCACAGGACAGGGTAGCCCCTACAATGAGCAGTTCTTC
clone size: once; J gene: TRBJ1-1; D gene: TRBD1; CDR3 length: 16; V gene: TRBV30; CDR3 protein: CASTGTGVLVDTEAFF; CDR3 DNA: TGTGCCTCGACCGGGACAGGGGTTCTTGTGGACACTGAAGCTTTCTTT
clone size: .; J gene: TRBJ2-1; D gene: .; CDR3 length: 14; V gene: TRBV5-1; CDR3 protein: CASSLGLDINEQFF; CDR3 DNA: TGCGCCAGCAGCTTGGGCTTAGATATCAATGAGCAGTTCTTC
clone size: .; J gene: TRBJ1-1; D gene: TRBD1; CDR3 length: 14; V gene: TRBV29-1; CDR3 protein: CSVQPGTGDTEAFF; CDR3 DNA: TGCAGCGTCCAACCCGGGACAGGGGACACTGAAGCTTTCTTT
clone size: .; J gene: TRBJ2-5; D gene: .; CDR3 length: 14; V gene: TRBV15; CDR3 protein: CATSRAAVQETQYF; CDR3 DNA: TGTGCCACCAGCAGAGCAGCGGTCCAAGAGACCCAGTACTTC
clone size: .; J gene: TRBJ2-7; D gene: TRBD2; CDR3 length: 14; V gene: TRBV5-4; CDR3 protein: CASSPGGVHYEQYF; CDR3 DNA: TGTGCCAGCAGCCCCGGGGGGGTCCACTACGAGCAGTACTTC
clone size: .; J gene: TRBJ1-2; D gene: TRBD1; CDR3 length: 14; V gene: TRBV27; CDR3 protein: CASSLRQGRYGYTF; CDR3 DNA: TGTGCCAGCAGTCTACGACAGGGGCGCTATGGCTACACCTTC
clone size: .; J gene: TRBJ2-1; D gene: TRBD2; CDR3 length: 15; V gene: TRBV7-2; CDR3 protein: CASSLDSSGVLEQFF; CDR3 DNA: TGTGCCAGCAGCTTAGACTCTAGCGGGGTATTGGAGCAGTTCTTC
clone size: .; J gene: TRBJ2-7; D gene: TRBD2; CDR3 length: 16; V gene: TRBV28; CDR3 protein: CASSQGSSGREYEQYF; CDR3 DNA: TGTGCCAGCAGTCAAGGTTCTAGCGGGAGGGAATACGAGCAGTACTTC
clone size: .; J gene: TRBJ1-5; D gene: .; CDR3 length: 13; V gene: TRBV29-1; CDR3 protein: CSVGGDPNQPQHF; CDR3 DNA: TGCAGCGTTGGGGGGGACCCCAATCAGCCCCAGCATTTT
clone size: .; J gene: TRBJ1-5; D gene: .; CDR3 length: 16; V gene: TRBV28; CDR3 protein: CASNGGGIYSNQPQHF; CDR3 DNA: TGTGCCAGCAATGGGGGGGGAATATATAGCAATCAGCCCCAGCATTTT
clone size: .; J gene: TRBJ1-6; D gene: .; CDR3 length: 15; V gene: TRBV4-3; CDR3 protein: CASSQDQGGSSPLHF; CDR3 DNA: TGCGCCAGCAGCCAAGATCAGGGAGGCTCTTCACCCCTCCACTTT
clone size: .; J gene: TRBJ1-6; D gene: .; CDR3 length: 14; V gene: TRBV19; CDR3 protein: CASSTGQYNSPLHF; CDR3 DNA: TGTGCCAGTAGTACCGGACAGTATAATTCACCCCTCCACTTT
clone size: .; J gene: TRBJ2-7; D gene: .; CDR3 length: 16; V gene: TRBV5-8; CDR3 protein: CASSLVTGTTQFGQYF; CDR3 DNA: TGTGCCAGCAGCTTGGTCACCGGGACAACCCAATTCGGGCAGTACTTC
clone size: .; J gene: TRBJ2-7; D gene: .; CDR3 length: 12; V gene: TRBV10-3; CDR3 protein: CAISDNSYEQYF; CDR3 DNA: TGTGCCATCAGTGACAACTCCTACGAGCAGTACTTC
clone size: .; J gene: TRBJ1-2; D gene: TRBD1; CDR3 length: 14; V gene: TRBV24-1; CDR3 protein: CATSAPDRAYGYTF; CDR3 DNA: TGTGCCACCAGTGCCCCGGACAGGGCCTATGGCTACACCTTC
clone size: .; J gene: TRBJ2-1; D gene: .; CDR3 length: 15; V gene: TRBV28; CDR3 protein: CASRSAAEGRNEQFF; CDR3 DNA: TGTGCCAGCAGATCCGCGGCTGAGGGCAGGAATGAGCAGTTCTTC
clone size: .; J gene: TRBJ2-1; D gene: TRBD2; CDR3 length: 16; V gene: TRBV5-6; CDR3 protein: CASSLELAGGQVEQFF; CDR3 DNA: TGTGCCAGCAGCTTGGAGCTAGCGGGGGGGCAAGTGGAGCAGTTCTTC
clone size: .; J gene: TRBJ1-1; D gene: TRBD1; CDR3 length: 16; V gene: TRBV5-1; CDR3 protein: CASSFRQGKANTEAFF; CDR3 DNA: TGCGCCAGCAGCTTCCGACAGGGGAAGGCGAACACTGAAGCTTTCTTT
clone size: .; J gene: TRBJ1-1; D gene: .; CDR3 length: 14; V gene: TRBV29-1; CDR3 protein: CSAYDQRQADEAFF; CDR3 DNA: TGCAGCGCTTACGACCAACGACAAGCGGATGAAGCTTTCTTT
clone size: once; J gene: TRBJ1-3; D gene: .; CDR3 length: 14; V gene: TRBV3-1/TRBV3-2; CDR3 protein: CASSQDRSGNTIYF; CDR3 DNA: TGTGCCAGCAGCCAAGACAGGTCTGGAAACACCATATATTTT
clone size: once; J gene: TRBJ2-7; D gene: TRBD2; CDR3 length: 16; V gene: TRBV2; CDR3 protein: CASQSSGGLVSYEQYF; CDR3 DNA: TGTGCCAGTCAATCGTCCGGGGGACTAGTCTCGTACGAGCAGTACTTC